These T cell receptor beta chains were read from a single sample in a study of T-cell reconstitution after alpha-beta-depleted transplantation in children. TCRdb independently ran MiXCR on the PCR reads; one entry per CDR3 protein. Counted here are under 850,000 distinct CDR3 sequences, about an eighth occurring once; the ten biggest clones make up about 0.79%. This sample comprised PBMCs, obtained before TCRalphabeta/CD19-depleted stem cell transplant. The receptors originated from a girl aged 2-15 years with congenital amegakaryocytic thrombocytopenia, due to receive a stem cell transplant. The CDR3 runs from the conserved cysteine through the conserved F or W. The D gene is left open where the match is weak. Expanded clones get a size class; other rows say once, few or many, or leave the size out.

j_call clone_size v_call d_call cdr3_aa cdr3_nt
TRBJ2-5 few TRBV5-1 . CASSIDNWGFGETQYF TGCGCCAGCAGCATTGACAACTGGGGATTTGGGGAGACCCAGTACTTC
TRBJ2-1 . TRBV20-1 TRBD2 CSARSLAGGAAYNEQFF TGCAGTGCTAGAAGCCTAGCGGGAGGGGCCGCCTACAATGAGCAGTTCTTC
TRBJ2-1 . TRBV7-9 . CASSSIPGNTYNEQFF TGTGCCAGCAGCTCCATACCCGGGAACACCTACAATGAGCAGTTCTTC
TRBJ2-2 few TRBV12-3/TRBV12-4 TRBD2 CASNPRGGGANTGELFF TGTGCCAGCAATCCCCGGGGGGGAGGGGCGAACACCGGGGAGCTGTTTTTT
TRBJ2-5 few TRBV5-1 . CASSLMDLGETQYF TGCGCCAGCAGCTTGATGGACCTCGGAGAGACCCAGTACTTC
TRBJ2-3 . TRBV3-1 . CASSQDPLLTDTQYF TGTGCCAGCAGCCAAGACCCGTTACTGACAGATACGCAATATTTT
TRBJ2-7 few TRBV9 . CASSAGTYLGEQYF TGTGCCAGCAGCGCCGGGACATACCTGGGCGAGCAGTACTTC
TRBJ2-3 many TRBV5-1 . CASSLVQPTDTQYF TGCGCCAGCAGCTTGGTTCAGCCCACAGATACGCAGTATTTT
TRBJ2-1 many TRBV5-1 TRBD2 CASSPMGLAGNNEQFF TGCGCCAGCAGCCCAATGGGACTAGCGGGTAACAATGAGCAGTTCTTC
TRBJ2-1 many TRBV5-1 TRBD2 CASRGLADSNEQFF TGCGCCAGCAGGGGACTAGCGGATTCCAATGAGCAGTTCTTC
TRBJ2-1 many TRBV20-1 TRBD2 CSTNGGTSGSLSYNEQFF TGCAGTACTAATGGGGGGACTAGCGGGAGCTTATCCTACAATGAGCAGTTCTTC
TRBJ1-4 many TRBV5-1 . CASSPPTATNEKLFF TGCGCCAGCAGCCCCCCGACAGCAACTAATGAAAAACTGTTTTTT
TRBJ2-7 . TRBV20-1 TRBD1 CSAPRTGSVNEQYF TGCAGTGCTCCCCGGACAGGGTCGGTGAACGAGCAGTACTTC
TRBJ2-2 few TRBV5-6 . CASSLGVLETGELFF TGTGCCAGCAGCTTGGGCGTCCTAGAGACCGGGGAGCTGTTTTTT
TRBJ2-7 many TRBV3-1 . CASSPGLGVEQYF TGTGCCAGCAGCCCGGGATTAGGCGTCGAGCAGTACTTC
TRBJ1-1 . TRBV7-9 . CASSSEAAGNTEAFF TGTGCCAGCAGCTCAGAGGCTGCGGGGAACACTGAAGCTTTCTTT
TRBJ2-1 . TRBV20-1 TRBD2 CSAESSGTPSYNEQFF TGCAGTGCTGAGTCTAGCGGGACCCCCTCCTACAATGAGCAGTTCTTC
TRBJ2-2 few TRBV7-9 TRBD1 CASSLTGADTGELFF TGTGCCAGCAGCTTGACAGGGGCGGACACCGGGGAGCTGTTTTTT
TRBJ2-1 few TRBV5-1 . CASSLLFYGDSSYNEQFF TGCGCCAGCAGCTTGCTTTTCTATGGTGATAGCTCCTACAATGAGCAGTTCTTC
TRBJ2-2 . TRBV12-3/TRBV12-4 TRBD2 CASKAPGLGNTGELFF TGTGCCAGCAAGGCCCCGGGACTAGGAAACACCGGGGAGCTGTTTTTT
TRBJ2-6 few TRBV6-4 . CASSEDNSGANVLTF TGTGCCAGCAGTGAAGACAACTCTGGGGCCAACGTCCTGACTTTC
TRBJ1-2 . TRBV3-1 . CASSHLEGSYGYTF TGTGCCAGCAGCCATTTAGAAGGTTCCTATGGCTACACCTTC
TRBJ2-1 many TRBV20-1 . CSAREARHSYNEQFF TGCAGTGCTAGAGAGGCTAGACACTCCTACAATGAGCAGTTCTTC
TRBJ1-5 few TRBV5-6 . CARHWGPRQPQHF TGTGCCAGACACTGGGGGCCTCGTCAGCCCCAGCATTTT
TRBJ2-4 . TRBV20-1 . CCARNGRGRAKNIQYF TGCTGTGCTAGAAATGGACGAGGGCGAGCCAAAAACATTCAGTACTTC